Listed here are 17 T cell receptor beta chains from one sample, sequenced in a study of identical twins. TCRdb independently ran MiXCR on the 5' RACE reads; one entry per CDR3 protein. The sample consists of 1.5 million to 2 million distinct CDR3 sequences, around 33% of them appearing once. Sequenced input: cord blood. The receptors here all came from a newborn girl in good health.

The J gene is TRBJ2-3, the V gene TRBV2; 9 bases align to TRBD2. The ends lost 6 bases at V and 4 bases at J; junction bases unmatched: 2. The germline CDR1 and CDR2 sequences are SNHLY and FYNNEI. There are 13 residues in the CDR3. The CDR3 sequence is CASRRLAADTQYF. The CDR3 DNA sequence: TGTGCCAGCAGAAGACTAGCGGCAGATACGCAGTATTTT.

V and J are TRBV10-3 and TRBJ2-5, with D possibly TRBD2 on 6 matching bases. The CDR3 is 13 residues long. Trimming took 8 bases from V and 3 from J, leaving 13 bases between them. Per the germline V gene, CDR1 is ENHRY and CDR2 is SYGVKD. The DNA for the CDR3 is TGTGCCATCTCCGGGGGAAGGAAAGAGACCCAGTACTTC. Its translation is CAISGGRKETQYF.

This clonotype has just a few counts. The V and J genes are TRBV25-1 and TRBJ1-1; D might be TRBD1 (5 bases). This CDR3 has 15 amino acids. Per germline, CDR1 MGHDK and CDR2 SYGVNS. The ends were cut back, 5 bases at V and 0 bases at J, with 13 bases in the middle. The CDR3 is CASSKGDVVNTEAFF. In DNA, the CDR3 is TGTGCCAGCAGTAAAGGGGACGTCGTGAACACTGAAGCTTTCTTT.

The rearrangement uses TRBV7-8 and TRBJ2-6; D might be TRBD2 (5 bases). The CDR3 length is 16 residues. Per the germline V gene, CDR1 is SGHVS and CDR2 is FQNEAQ. Trimming removed 2 bases at V and 1 base at J, with 9 bases between. For the CDR3, the DNA is TGTGCCAGCAGCTTAATTGGGGAGTCTGGGGCCAACGTCCTGACTTTC. Translation: CASSLIGESGANVLTF.

The chain uses TRBV7-8 and TRBJ2-5, with 9 nucleotides matching TRBD2. The DNA end favors TRBJ2-7, so the J call may be wrong. CDR3 size: 12 residues. Germline-derived CDR1 and CDR2 are SGHVS and FQNEAQ. The CDR3 region has the DNA TGTGCCAGCAGCGGGCGGGAGGGCGAGCAGTACTTC. It translates to CASSGREGEQYF.

This chain uses TRBV28 with TRBJ2-6, with D possibly being TRBD1 (5 bases). Germline CDR1 reads MDHEN; CDR2 reads SYDVKM. The CDR3 totals 15 residues. V was clipped by 5 bases and J by 0 bases, with 8 bases between them. CDR3 amino acids: CASSTDSSGANVLTF. The DNA of the CDR3 is TGTGCCAGCAGTACCGACAGCTCTGGGGCCAACGTCCTGACTTTC.

The V and J genes are TRBV20-1 and TRBJ1-6; a weak D match, TRBD1 (5 bases). The CDR3 contains 15 residues. The V end was cut by 3 bases, the J end by 5 bases, with 14 bases between. The V gene's germline CDR1 is DFQATT and CDR2 SNEGSKA (reference sequence). The CDR3 nucleotides read TGCAGTGCTAGGGGGGTGATACAGAATAATTCACCCCTCCACTTT. This encodes CSARGVIQNNSPLHF.

J is TRBJ2-4 and V is TRBV24-1; the D is unclear. The J call may not be correct, given that the DNA end is closer to TRBJ2-7. The CDR3 loop spans 14 amino acids. Germline V gene sequence: CDR1 KGHDR, CDR2 SFDVKD. CDR3 DNA: TGTGCCACCAGTGCTTCTGGTTCTCGCGGCGAGCAGTACTTC. It codes for CATSASGSRGEQYF.

This clonotype was detected a few times. V gene TRBV5-5 combines with J gene TRBJ2-1; unclear D gene. V was trimmed by 6 bases and J by 0 bases, leaving 19 bases between them. Per the germline V gene, CDR1 is SGHKS and CDR2 is YYEKEE (reference sequence). The CDR3 has 17 residues. This chain's CDR3 is CASNPLMFRSSYNEQFF. The CDR3 coding sequence is TGTGCCAGCAACCCCCTAATGTTTAGGAGCTCCTACAATGAGCAGTTCTTC.

The V gene is TRBV28, the J gene TRBJ2-7; 12 bases are shared with TRBD2. Looked up from germline, CDR1 is MDHEN and CDR2 is SYDVKM. J gave up 0 bases and V 5 bases, and 11 bases lay outside the gene matches. This CDR3 contains 18 residues. The CDR3 bases are TGTGCCAGCAGTACTCTGGGACTAGCGGGTGTAAGCTCCTACGAGCAGTACTTC. This codes for CASSTLGLAGVSSYEQYF.

In its sample, this clonotype was seen a few times. This sequence joins TRBV6-2 or TRBV6-3 and TRBJ2-2; D is possibly TRBD2 (5 bases). V was pared by 0 bases and J by 7 bases, with 9 bases between. CDR1 is MNHEY and CDR2 is SVGEGT in the germline V gene. This CDR3 has 14 residues. CDR3 DNA sequence: TGTGCCAGCAGTTACTCTACTAGAGGCGGGGAGCTGTTTTTT. Translation gives CASSYSTRGGELFF.

As regards this clonotype: A much larger clone lies one base from this, so it may be a read error. The chain recombines TRBV12-3 or TRBV12-4 with TRBJ2-5, with unresolved D. The CDR3 is made up of 15 amino acids. CDR3: CASSLSARVQETHYF. CDR3 in DNA: TGTGCCAGCAGTTTATCGGCAAGGGTCCAAGAGACCCACTACTTC.

V gene TRBV20-1 combines with J gene TRBJ1-1; tentatively, D is TRBD1 (5 bases). The CDR3 loop spans 13 amino acids. Germline CDR1 DFQATT, CDR2 SNEGSKA (reference sequence). Trimming shortened V by 1 base and J by 4 bases, and 10 bases separated the two germline ends. The CDR3 DNA reads TGCAGTGCTAGAGGAGGGACGGCCACTGAAGCTTTCTTT. Its translation: CSARGGTATEAFF.

The chain couples TRBV6-2 or TRBV6-3 to TRBJ2-2; 8 bases agree with TRBD2. Germline trimming cut 2 bases from V and 0 bases from J; bases unmatched to any gene: 8. The CDR3 consists of 18 residues. Germline-derived CDR1 and CDR2 are MNHEY and SVGEGT. The CDR3 here is CASSYRLPRGANTGELFF. The CDR3 coding sequence is TGTGCCAGCAGTTACCGCCTTCCGCGGGGGGCGAACACCGGGGAGCTGTTTTTT.

The chain employs TRBV6-1 and TRBJ1-1, with a weak D call TRBD1 (6 bases). V lost 6 bases to trimming and J lost 6 bases, with 11 bases between them. Per germline, CDR1 MNHNS and CDR2 SASEGT. This CDR3 has 12 amino acids. The CDR3 loop is CASSDRPPEAFF. The CDR3 nucleotides read TGTGCCAGCAGCGACAGGCCTCCTGAAGCTTTCTTT.

A single count supports this clonotype. This rearrangement joins TRBV20-1 to TRBJ2-1, with 7 bases aligning to TRBD2. Trimming at V came to 0 bases and at J to 9 bases, leaving 8 bases not matched to a gene. The CDR3 is made up of 14 amino acids. From germline, CDR1 is DFQATT and CDR2 SNEGSKA (reference sequence). CDR3 protein: CSAREGDYRSEQFF. The CDR3 DNA follows: TGCAGTGCTAGAGAGGGGGACTACAGGAGTGAGCAGTTCTTC.

This clonotype occurred a few times. This sequence joins TRBV6-6 and TRBJ2-3; no reliable D call. The CDR3 has 14 residues. In germline, CDR1 is MNHNY, CDR2 SVGAGI (reference sequence). Trimming stripped 2 bases from V and 3 bases from J, with 9 bases between. CDR3 in DNA: TGTGCCAGCAGTTACGTGGGCGCTACAGATACGCAGTATTTT. It is translated as CASSYVGATDTQYF.